The 26 T cell receptor beta chains in this list originate from one sample, sequenced in a study of T-cell reconstitution after alpha-beta-depleted transplantation in children. Preparation of the TCRbeta library used unique molecular identifiers. MiXCR, applied by TCRdb to the PCR reads, yields one record per CDR3 protein. The sample records about 110,000 distinct CDR3 sequences, 6.4% being singletons. Source: PBMCs, mostly from graft donor cells, taken 360 days after TCRalphabeta/CD19-depleted stem cell transplant. The receptors shown here come from a male patient between 2 and 9 years old who had a stem cell transplant for acute lymphoblastic leukemia, so the T cells may come from the graft donor.

The V and J genes are TRBV10-1 and TRBJ2-3; 15 nucleotides agree with TRBD2. This CDR3 is 18 amino acids long. Germline CDR1 WNHNN, CDR2 SYGVQD (reference sequence). Unmatched junction bases numbered 7, after V lost 3 bases and J lost 3 bases. The CDR3 is CASSDGLAGGPSTDTQYF. In DNA, the CDR3 is TGCGCCAGCAGTGACGGACTAGCGGGGGGGCCCTCGACAGATACGCAGTATTTT.

The chain uses TRBV20-1 and TRBJ2-6; D is tentatively TRBD1 or TRBD2 (5 bases each). V lost 5 bases and J lost 0, with 14 bases in between. Germline V gene data show CDR1 as DFQATT and CDR2 as SNEGSKA (reference sequence). The CDR3 runs 16 residues. Here the CDR3 reads CSADGTALSGANVLTF. CDR3 DNA: TGCAGTGCTGATGGGACGGCCCTCTCTGGGGCCAACGTCCTGACTTTC.

The chain employs TRBV10-3 and TRBJ2-3; D tentatively reads TRBD1 or TRBD2 (5 bases each). Trimming removed 2 bases from V and 3 bases from J, with 18 bases in between. The germline CDR1 and CDR2 sequences are ENHRY and SYGVKD. The CDR3 runs to 17 residues. The CDR3 is CAISEPSGLVQTDTQYF. The CDR3 nucleotides are TGTGCCATCAGTGAGCCGTCGGGGCTAGTTCAAACAGATACGCAGTATTTT.

This clonotype came up many times. The gene calls are TRBV28 and TRBJ2-7, with D maybe TRBD2 (6 bases). Per the germline V gene, CDR1 is MDHEN and CDR2 is SYDVKM. V lost 2 bases and J lost 0, with 17 bases in between. The CDR3 extends over 17 amino acids. In nucleotides, the CDR3 is TGTGCCAGCAGTTTACACCCCCTCCGGGGGAGCTCCTACGAGCAGTACTTC. This sequence encodes CASSLHPLRGSSYEQYF.

This clonotype was observed at least ten times. The rearrangement links TRBV27 to TRBJ1-5, with D possibly TRBD1 on 5 matching bases. Trimming shortened V by 6 bases and J by 0 bases, and 18 bases separated the two germline ends. CDR1 is MNHEY, CDR2 SMNVEV, per germline (reference sequence). CDR3 length: 17 amino acids. The CDR3, as DNA: TGTGCCAGCAGCGTCTTAGCGGGGCAGAATAGCAATCAGCCCCAGCATTTT. This encodes CASSVLAGQNSNQPQHF.

The genes are TRBV11-1 and TRBJ2-7, with D perhaps matching TRBD1 (5 bases). This CDR3 is 16 amino acids long. The V end was cut by 5 bases, the J end by 5 bases, with 22 bases between. Germline CDR1 SGHAT, CDR2 FQDESV (reference sequence). The CDR3 sequence is CASSQVADTEGNEQYF. The CDR3 DNA reads as TGTGCCAGCAGCCAAGTGGCGGACACCGAAGGCAACGAGCAGTACTTC.

This clonotype was recorded at least ten times. The V call is TRBV6-2 or TRBV6-3, the J call TRBJ2-7; TRBD2 might be the D (6 bases). CDR3 length equals 16 residues. Germline CDR1 and CDR2: MNHEY and SVGEGT. Trimming removed 4 bases from V and 2 bases from J, with 18 bases in between. The CDR3 sequence is CASSWRGSLDPYEQYF. The CDR3 DNA reads TGTGCCAGCAGTTGGCGGGGCTCTCTGGACCCCTACGAGCAGTACTTC.

This clonotype was seen more than once but under ten times. The chain's CDR3 is CASSLALTTGTGMYEQYF. The CDR3 nucleotides are TGCGCCAGCAGCTTGGCCCTGACCACCGGGACAGGGATGTACGAGCAGTACTTC. J is TRBJ2-7 and V is TRBV5-1; the match to TRBD1 covers 9 bases. V shed 0 bases, J shed 4 bases, and the junction held 14 bases outside the gene matches. This CDR3 contains 18 residues. Germline V gene lookup returns CDR1 SGHRS and CDR2 YFSETQ.

This clonotype came up many times. V usage is TRBV10-3 and J usage is TRBJ1-6; the match to TRBD1 covers 9 bases. The germline CDR1 and CDR2 sequences are ENHRY and SYGVKD. V lost 6 bases, J lost 7 bases, and 1 base stayed unmatched. The CDR3 has 13 residues. The CDR3 DNA sequence: TGTGCCATCAGCGGACAGGGGAATTCACCCCTCCACTTT. Translating it yields CAISGQGNSPLHF.

This clonotype was found a few times. One end of the junction varies from germline; a read error may be responsible. CDR3 sequence reads: CASSQDHRGVVNQPQHF. DNA for the CDR3: TGCGCCAGCAGCCAAGACCACAGGGGAGTTGTCAATCAACCCCAGCATTTT. The chain is built from TRBV4-3 and TRBJ1-5, with TRBD1 identical over 7 bases. The CDR3 runs to 17 residues. From germline, CDR1 is LGHNA and CDR2 YSLEER.

As to this clonotype: With a much larger clone just one base away, this may be a read error. The chain couples TRBV6-2 or TRBV6-3 to TRBJ2-1; D gene ambiguous. The germline V gene has CDR1 MNHEY and CDR2 SVGEGT. This CDR3 has 16 residues. CDR3 loop: CGSSYGKSSSYNEQFF. As DNA, the CDR3 is TGTGGCAGCAGTTACGGTAAATCGAGCTCCTACAATGAGCAGTTCTTC.

This clonotype was found many times. V usage is TRBV14 and J usage is TRBJ2-4, with D unresolved. Germline V gene sequence: CDR1 SGHDN, CDR2 FVKESK. V lost 0 bases and J lost 7, with 7 bases in between. The CDR3 loop spans 13 amino acids. The CDR3 DNA sequence: TGTGCCAGCAGCCAAGAAAATGAGAACATTCAGTACTTC. Residues: CASSQENENIQYF. Complete variable domain (other parts from reference TRBV14 and TRBJ2-4): EAGVTQFPSHSVIEKGQTVTLRCDPISGHDNLYWYRRVMGKEIKFLLHFVKESKQDESGMPNNRFLAERTGGTYSTLKVQPAELEDSGVYFCASSQENENIQYFGAGTRLSVL.

This clonotype appeared many times. This chain joins TRBV25-1 and TRBJ1-6; D gene unclear. V lost 3 bases and J 7 bases, leaving 13 bases between the germline ends. The V gene's germline CDR1 is MGHDK and CDR2 SYGVNS. This CDR3 is built from 15 residues. The CDR3 region is CASSESLDPNSPLHF. The CDR3 coding sequence is TGTGCCAGCAGTGAGTCTTTGGACCCGAATTCACCCCTCCACTTT. The variable domain in full, completed from reference TRBV25-1 and TRBJ1-6, reads EADIYQTPRYLVIGTGKKITLECSQTMGHDKMYWYQQDPGMELHLIHYSYGVNSTEKGDLSSESTVSRIRTEHFPLTLESARPSHTSQYLCASSESLDPNSPLHFGNGTRLTVT.

This clonotype was observed at least ten times. The chain uses TRBV4-3 and TRBJ2-2; a possible D gene is TRBD1 (6 bases). Germline assignment: CDR1 LGHNA and CDR2 YSLEER. V was shortened by 2 bases and J by 1 base, with 17 bases between the two germline ends. This CDR3 is 18 amino acids long. CDR3 loop: CASSQPGHFGGNTGELFF. DNA for the CDR3: TGCGCCAGCAGCCAACCGGGACACTTCGGAGGGAACACCGGGGAGCTGTTTTTT.

V is TRBV28 and J is TRBJ2-1; TRBD2 aligns across 7 bases. V lost 3 bases to trimming and J lost 8 bases; unmatched junction nucleotides: 22. CDR3 size: 19 residues. The germline V gene encodes CDR1 MDHEN and CDR2 SYDVKM. The CDR3 sequence: CASSFRGATSPLGGDEQFF. CDR3 coding DNA: TGTGCCAGCAGTTTCCGAGGGGCGACTAGCCCACTTGGGGGGGATGAGCAGTTCTTC.

At least ten counts were recorded for this clonotype. J is TRBJ2-1 and V is TRBV9; TRBD2 matches at 11 bases. This CDR3 is built from 15 residues. V lost 2 bases to trimming and J lost 8 bases; unmatched junction nucleotides: 6. CDR1 and CDR2 (germline): SGDLS, YYNGEE. As DNA, the CDR3 is TGTGCCAGCAGCGTTAGCGGGAGGGCCGGGGATGAGCAGTTCTTC. This sequence encodes CASSVSGRAGDEQFF.

This clonotype came up many times. CDR3 protein: CASSQDPAQIQETQYF. Here the CDR3 DNA reads TGCGCCAGCAGCCAAGATCCGGCACAGATCCAAGAGACCCAGTACTTC. The chain combines TRBV4-3 with TRBJ2-5; no clear D gene. V gave up 0 bases and J gave up 1 base, with 12 bases separating them. This CDR3 region has 16 residues. Germline lookup yields CDR1 LGHNA and CDR2 YSLEER.

The genes are TRBV4-3 and TRBJ2-7, with TRBD2 as a possible D gene (5 bases). This CDR3 has 16 amino acids. Germline CDR1 LGHNA, CDR2 YSLEER. V was trimmed by 0 bases and J by 0 bases, leaving 12 bases between them. CDR3 sequence: CASSQDPVGSSYEQYF. The CDR3 bases are TGCGCCAGCAGCCAAGATCCGGTTGGGAGCTCCTACGAGCAGTACTTC.

This clonotype was detected many times. The gene calls are TRBV20-1 and TRBJ2-7, with D tentatively TRBD1 or TRBD2 (5 bases each). V lost 5 bases and J lost 0, with 11 bases in between. The CDR3 has 13 residues. Germline loops: CDR1 DFQATT, CDR2 SNEGSKA (reference sequence). CDR3 sequence (DNA): TGCAGTGCTGGGGGAAGGGTCTCCTACGAGCAGTACTTC. This sequence encodes CSAGGRVSYEQYF.

The chain joins TRBV27 to TRBJ1-1; D not certain. The CDR3 length is 14 residues. The germline V gene has CDR1 MNHEY and CDR2 SMNVEV (reference sequence). V lost 2 bases, J lost 2 bases, and 9 bases lay in between. CDR3 loop: CASSLDRKNTEAFF. CDR3 DNA: TGTGCCAGCAGTTTAGATAGGAAAAACACTGAAGCTTTCTTT.

The chain employs TRBV5-1 and TRBJ1-1, with D perhaps TRBD1 (5 bases). Germline loops: CDR1 SGHRS, CDR2 YFSETQ. V gave up 4 bases and J gave up 4 bases, with 11 bases separating them. The CDR3 has 13 residues. As DNA, the CDR3 is TGCGCCAGCAGCCTCGACAGATTCACTGAAGCTTTCTTT. It encodes CASSLDRFTEAFF. The complete variable domain, with remaining parts taken from reference TRBV5-1 and TRBJ1-1, reads KAGVTQTPRYLIKTRGQQVTLSCSPISGHRSVSWYQQTPGQGLQFLFEYFSETQRNKGNFPGRFSGRQFSNSRSEMNVSTLELGDSALYLCASSLDRFTEAFFGQGTRLTVV.

This clonotype was counted ten times or more. This CDR3 is CATSEAGTFYEQYF. DNA of the CDR3: TGTGCCACCAGTGAGGCAGGGACCTTCTACGAGCAGTACTTC. This chain uses TRBV24-1 with TRBJ2-7; D could derive from TRBD1 or TRBD2 (5 bases each). This CDR3 is built from 14 residues. From germline, CDR1 is KGHDR and CDR2 SFDVKD. With 4 bases removed from V and 3 bases from J, the gap between germline ends came to 12 bases.

This clonotype was seen only a few times. The rearrangement uses TRBV28 and TRBJ2-3; the D gene is possibly TRBD2 (5 bases). The V end was cut by 1 base, the J end by 1 base, with 6 bases between. CDR1 and CDR2 from the germline V gene are MDHEN and SYDVKM. This CDR3 is 14 amino acids long. CDR3 region: CASSLSAGTDTQYF. In nucleotides, the CDR3 is TGTGCCAGCAGTTTATCAGCGGGCACAGATACGCAGTATTTT.

With respect to this clonotype: A clone one base away is much larger, so this may be a read error. V and J are TRBV5-1 and TRBJ1-4; a weak D match, TRBD1 (6 bases). This CDR3 has 16 residues. The germline V gene has CDR1 SGHRS and CDR2 YFSETQ. Trimming removed 5 bases at V and 4 bases at J, with 18 bases between. As DNA, the CDR3 is TGCGCCAGCAGATCCGGGACACGGGCCGTTAATGAAAAACTGTTTTTT. Translated, it gives CASRSGTRAVNEKLFF.

V usage is TRBV5-6 and J usage is TRBJ1-5, with 7 bases aligning to TRBD1. Germline CDR1 and CDR2: SGHDT and YYEEEE. The CDR3 length is 16 residues. V shed 2 bases, J shed 1 base, and the junction held 6 bases outside the gene matches. The CDR3 sequence: CASSFLRDSSNQPQHF. In DNA form, the CDR3 reads TGTGCCAGCAGCTTTCTCCGGGACAGCAGCAATCAGCCCCAGCATTTT.

This clonotype occurred many times. The rearrangement uses TRBV7-2 and TRBJ2-1; 8 nucleotides agree with TRBD2. The CDR3 totals 15 residues. Trimming at V came to 5 bases and at J to 6 bases, leaving 9 bases not matched to a gene. The V gene's germline CDR1 is SGHTA and CDR2 FQGNSA. The CDR3 DNA is TGTGCCAGCAGCGTCAGACTAGCGAGGGGCAATGAGCAGTTCTTC. It is translated as CASSVRLARGNEQFF.